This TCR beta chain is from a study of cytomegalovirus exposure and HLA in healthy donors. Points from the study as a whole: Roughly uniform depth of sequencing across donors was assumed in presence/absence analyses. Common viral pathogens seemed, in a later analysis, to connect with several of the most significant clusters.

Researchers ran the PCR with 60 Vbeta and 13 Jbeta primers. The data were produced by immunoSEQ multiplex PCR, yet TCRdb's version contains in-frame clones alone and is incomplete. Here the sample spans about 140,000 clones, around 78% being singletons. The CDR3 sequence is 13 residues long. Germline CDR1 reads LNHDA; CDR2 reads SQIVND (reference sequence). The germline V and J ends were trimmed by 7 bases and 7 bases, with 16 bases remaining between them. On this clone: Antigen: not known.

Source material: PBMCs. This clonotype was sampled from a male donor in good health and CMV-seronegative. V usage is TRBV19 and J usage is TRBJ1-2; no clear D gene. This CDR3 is CASTYEGRGGYTF. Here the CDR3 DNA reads TGTGCCAGTACCTATGAGGGTAGAGGTGGCTACACCTTC. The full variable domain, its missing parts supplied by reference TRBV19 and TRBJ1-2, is DGGITQSPKYLFRKEGQNVTLSCEQNLNHDAMYWYRQDPGQGLRLIYYSQIVNDFQKGDIAEGYSVSREKKESFPLTVTSAQKNPTAFYLCASTYEGRGGYTFGSGTRLTVV.